Presented here are 2 T cell receptor beta chains from one specimen sequenced in a study of cytotoxic CD8 clonotypes in ibrutinib-treated CLL. Data came from immunoSEQ multiplex PCR; TCRdb stores just in-frame clones and leaves some out. The table lists around 300,000 clones, 80% of them singletons, with about 6.3% in the top ten. The sample here was PBMCs, taken before ibrutinib treatment. These receptors all stem from a human donor with chronic lymphocytic leukemia.

The J gene is TRBJ2-1, the V gene TRBV30; 9 nucleotides agree with TRBD2. Trimming cost V 2 bases and J 5 bases; bases outside gene matches: 7. Germline CDR1 and CDR2: GTSNPN and SVGIG (reference sequence). CDR3 size: 15 residues. The CDR3 DNA reads TGTGCCTGGAGTTCTAGCGGGAAAGGGGACAATGAGCAGTTCTTC. It is translated as CAWSSSGKGDNEQFF.

The rearrangement links TRBV5-6 to TRBJ2-6, with D uncertain. V was pared by 0 bases and J by 0 bases, with 4 bases between. The CDR3 is made up of 15 amino acids. Germline V lookup: CDR1 SGHDT, CDR2 YYEEEE. CDR3 amino acids: CASSLGLSGANVLTF. The CDR3, as DNA: TGTGCCAGCAGCTTGGGGCTCTCTGGGGCCAACGTCCTGACTTTC.